A selection of T cell receptor beta chains follows, all from one sample in a study of blood T cell repertoires in COVID-19. TCRdb keeps only in-frame clones here, not all; method: immunoSEQ multiplex PCR. The sample includes tens of thousands of clones, about 71% of them seen just once. Sequenced material: peripheral blood. The origin of the receptors is a woman aged 70-85 years with acute or convalescent COVID-19. CDR3s include the opening cysteine and the closing phenylalanine or tryptophan. D genes are given only for firm matches. The listing skips clone size in some rows; elsewhere it reads once, few, many or a size class.

V gene: TRBV10-3; J gene: TRBJ2-5; D gene: TRBD2; clone size: NA; CDR3 DNA: TGTGCCATCAGTGACGGTCCTAGCGGGGGGCCCGAAGAGACCCAGTACTTC; CDR3 protein: CAISDGPSGGPEETQYF
V gene: TRBV3-1/TRBV3-2; J gene: TRBJ1-5; D gene: NA; clone size: NA; CDR3 DNA: TGTGCCAGCAGCCAAGATCTCAGCAATCAGCCCCAGCATTTT; CDR3 protein: CASSQDLSNQPQHF
V gene: TRBV2; J gene: TRBJ2-2; D gene: NA; clone size: NA; CDR3 DNA: TGTGCCAGCAAGGAACAGACACTCAGCACCGGGGAGCTGTTTTTT; CDR3 protein: CASKEQTLSTGELFF
V gene: TRBV11-2; J gene: TRBJ2-3; D gene: TRBD2; clone size: NA; CDR3 DNA: TGTGCCAGCAGGTCTCTTAGCGGGAGGGCGACAGATACGCAGTATTTT; CDR3 protein: CASRSLSGRATDTQYF
V gene: TRBV6-1; J gene: TRBJ1-6; D gene: TRBD1; clone size: few; CDR3 DNA: TGTGCCAGCAGTGAAACCCTACAGGGGGCCCCGGATTCACCCCTCCACTTT; CDR3 protein: CASSETLQGAPDSPLHF
V gene: TRBV4-2; J gene: TRBJ2-2; D gene: TRBD2; clone size: few; CDR3 DNA: TGTGCCAGCAGCCAAAGCCCGGGACTAGGGACGAACACCGGGGAGCTGTTTTTT; CDR3 protein: CASSQSPGLGTNTGELFF
V gene: TRBV28; J gene: TRBJ1-2; D gene: NA; clone size: NA; CDR3 DNA: TGTGCCAGCAGTTTCTGGAATATTATGGAACAGAACTATGGCTACACCTTC; CDR3 protein: CASSFWNIMEQNYGYTF
V gene: TRBV7-2; J gene: TRBJ2-7; D gene: TRBD2; clone size: NA; CDR3 DNA: TGTGCCAGCAGCTTAGCCGCGGGAGGGATATCCTACGAGCAGTACTTC; CDR3 protein: CASSLAAGGISYEQYF
V gene: TRBV9; J gene: TRBJ2-1; D gene: NA; clone size: NA; CDR3 DNA: TGTGCCAGCAGCGTAGGACTCGGGATGACTGTCGAGAAGACCTACAATGAGCAGTTCTTC; CDR3 protein: CASSVGLGMTVEKTYNEQFF
V gene: TRBV4-1; J gene: TRBJ2-1; D gene: TRBD2; clone size: NA; CDR3 DNA: TGCGCCAGCAGCACACGACTAGCGGGGGGGTCATACAATGAGCAGTTCTTC; CDR3 protein: CASSTRLAGGSYNEQFF
V gene: TRBV6-5; J gene: TRBJ2-1; D gene: TRBD2; clone size: NA; CDR3 DNA: TGTGCCAGCAGTTACACGCGGGAGCGATACAATGAGCAGTTCTTC; CDR3 protein: CASSYTRERYNEQFF
V gene: TRBV6-5; J gene: TRBJ2-2; D gene: TRBD2; clone size: few; CDR3 DNA: TGTGCCAGCAGTTACGGGCTAGCGGTAAACACCGGGGAGCTGTTTTTT; CDR3 protein: CASSYGLAVNTGELFF
V gene: TRBV14; J gene: TRBJ2-3; D gene: NA; clone size: few; CDR3 DNA: TGTGCCAGCAGCCCGGGGTTATACACAGATACGCAGTATTTT; CDR3 protein: CASSPGLYTDTQYF
V gene: TRBV7-7; J gene: TRBJ2-5; D gene: TRBD2; clone size: NA; CDR3 DNA: TGTGCTAGCAGCCCGGTTACGGGGGGGCAAGAGACCCAGTACTTC; CDR3 protein: CASSPVTGGQETQYF
V gene: TRBV21-1; J gene: TRBJ1-5; D gene: NA; clone size: NA; CDR3 DNA: TGTGCCAGCAGCGGCAGGACAGCTACTTATAGCAATCAGCCCCAGCATTTT; CDR3 protein: CASSGRTATYSNQPQHF
V gene: TRBV7-9; J gene: TRBJ2-3; D gene: NA; clone size: NA; CDR3 DNA: TGTGCCAGCAGCCAAAGGGGAGATACGCAGTATTTT; CDR3 protein: CASSQRGDTQYF
V gene: TRBV9; J gene: TRBJ2-3; D gene: TRBD1; clone size: NA; CDR3 DNA: TGTGCCAGCAGCGTTAATGGACAGGGGAGAGATACGCAGTATTTT; CDR3 protein: CASSVNGQGRDTQYF
V gene: TRBV2; J gene: TRBJ2-5; D gene: TRBD2; clone size: NA; CDR3 DNA: TGTGCCAGCAAGGGGTCCGGGGGGGCCGGTGGGACCCAGTACTTC; CDR3 protein: CASKGSGGAGGTQYF
V gene: TRBV19; J gene: TRBJ2-2; D gene: NA; clone size: NA; CDR3 DNA: TGTGCCAGTAGGGGAGACACTGAGAACACCGGGGAGCTGTTTTTT; CDR3 protein: CASRGDTENTGELFF
V gene: TRBV3-1/TRBV3-2; J gene: TRBJ1-5; D gene: NA; clone size: few; CDR3 DNA: TGTGCCAGCAGCCAAGGATGGGGCAGGGTTAGGTCCCAGCATTTT; CDR3 protein: CASSQGWGRVRSQHF
V gene: TRBV20-1; J gene: TRBJ2-1; D gene: NA; clone size: NA; CDR3 DNA: TGCAGTGCTAGTAGCTCCCATTCCCACAATGAGCAGTTCTTC; CDR3 protein: CSASSSHSHNEQFF
V gene: TRBV5-6; J gene: TRBJ1-2; D gene: NA; clone size: NA; CDR3 DNA: TGTGCCAGCAGCTTGACACAGGCAGCTAACTATGGCTACACCTTC; CDR3 protein: CASSLTQAANYGYTF
V gene: TRBV28; J gene: TRBJ1-4; D gene: NA; clone size: NA; CDR3 DNA: TGTGCCAGCAGTTTACGTAGCGAAAAACTGTTTTTT; CDR3 protein: CASSLRSEKLFF
V gene: TRBV6-2/TRBV6-3; J gene: TRBJ2-6; D gene: NA; clone size: NA; CDR3 DNA: TGTGCCAGCAGTTTCATTCCTACGTACGGGTACTCTGGGGCCAACGTCCTGACTTTC; CDR3 protein: CASSFIPTYGYSGANVLTF
V gene: TRBV27; J gene: TRBJ2-1; D gene: NA; clone size: NA; CDR3 DNA: TGTGCCAGCAGTTTATCGGGGGGGCACAATGAGCAGTTCTTC; CDR3 protein: CASSLSGGHNEQFF
V gene: TRBV5-1; J gene: TRBJ2-1; D gene: TRBD2; clone size: NA; CDR3 DNA: TGCGCCAGCAGCTTTACGCCGGGACTAGCGGGAGGGAGAAGCTCCTACAATGAGCAGTTCTTC; CDR3 protein: CASSFTPGLAGGRSSYNEQFF
V gene: TRBV5-1; J gene: TRBJ2-3; D gene: NA; clone size: NA; CDR3 DNA: TGCGCCAGCAGCTTGGGACAGGTCGTGGCAGATACGCAGTATTTT; CDR3 protein: CASSLGQVVADTQYF
V gene: TRBV5-4; J gene: TRBJ1-4; D gene: TRBD1; clone size: NA; CDR3 DNA: TGTGCCAGCAGCTTACCAGGACAGGGGGAAAAACTGTTTTTT; CDR3 protein: CASSLPGQGEKLFF
V gene: TRBV19; J gene: TRBJ2-4; D gene: TRBD1; clone size: NA; CDR3 DNA: TGTGCCAGTAGTGTACCGACAGGGGTAGCCAAAAACATTCAGTACTTC; CDR3 protein: CASSVPTGVAKNIQYF
V gene: TRBV28; J gene: TRBJ2-2; D gene: TRBD1; clone size: NA; CDR3 DNA: TGTGCCAGCAGTTTGGCAGGGGGTGACACCGGGGAGCTGTTTTTT; CDR3 protein: CASSLAGGDTGELFF
V gene: TRBV5-1; J gene: TRBJ2-1; D gene: TRBD2; clone size: NA; CDR3 DNA: TGCGCCAGCATCCCTAGCGGGAGGCCTAGCTCCTACAATGAGCAGTTCTTC; CDR3 protein: CASIPSGRPSSYNEQFF
V gene: TRBV7-2; J gene: TRBJ2-7; D gene: TRBD2; clone size: NA; CDR3 DNA: TGTGCCAGCAGCTCCCCGACTAGCGTAAGCTCCTACGAGCAGTACTTC; CDR3 protein: CASSSPTSVSSYEQYF
V gene: TRBV5-4; J gene: TRBJ2-7; D gene: NA; clone size: few; CDR3 DNA: TGTGCCAGCAGCCCAGACTTAACCTACGAGCAGTACTTC; CDR3 protein: CASSPDLTYEQYF
V gene: TRBV29-1; J gene: TRBJ1-2; D gene: NA; clone size: NA; CDR3 DNA: TGCAGCGCCGAAGGACAGATCGATGGCTACACCTTC; CDR3 protein: CSAEGQIDGYTF
V gene: TRBV19; J gene: TRBJ2-3; D gene: TRBD2; clone size: NA; CDR3 DNA: TGTGCCAGTAGTACTACCGGGACTAGCGGCACAGATACGCAGTATTTT; CDR3 protein: CASSTTGTSGTDTQYF
V gene: TRBV6-2/TRBV6-3; J gene: TRBJ2-7; D gene: NA; clone size: NA; CDR3 DNA: TGTGCCAGCAGCGTTTCCAGGCCCTACGAGCAGTACTTC; CDR3 protein: CASSVSRPYEQYF
V gene: TRBV28; J gene: TRBJ1-1; D gene: NA; clone size: many; CDR3 DNA: TGTGCCAGCAGTTTGACGGCTGGGCCTGAAGCTTTCTTT; CDR3 protein: CASSLTAGPEAFF
V gene: TRBV7-8; J gene: TRBJ1-3; D gene: NA; clone size: NA; CDR3 DNA: TGTGCCAGCAGCCTAGAGATACTTGGGGCCTCTGGAAACACCATATATTTT; CDR3 protein: CASSLEILGASGNTIYF
V gene: TRBV11-2; J gene: TRBJ2-7; D gene: NA; clone size: few; CDR3 DNA: TGTGCCAGCAGCTCCGCCTACGAGCAGTACTTC; CDR3 protein: CASSSAYEQYF
V gene: TRBV19; J gene: TRBJ1-5; D gene: NA; clone size: NA; CDR3 DNA: TGTGCCAGTAGCCCCAGGGGCGACGTTCAGCCCCAGCATTTT; CDR3 protein: CASSPRGDVQPQHF
V gene: TRBV6-5; J gene: TRBJ1-3; D gene: TRBD1; clone size: NA; CDR3 DNA: TGTGCCAGCAGCACAGGGGTCGGAAACACCATATATTTT; CDR3 protein: CASSTGVGNTIYF
V gene: TRBV5-1; J gene: TRBJ1-6; D gene: NA; clone size: NA; CDR3 DNA: TGCGCCAGCAGCTTGTCCCAGAACTATAATTCACCCCTCCACTTT; CDR3 protein: CASSLSQNYNSPLHF
V gene: TRBV18; J gene: TRBJ2-3; D gene: TRBD1; clone size: NA; CDR3 DNA: TGTGCCAGCTCATCGGACAGGGTCACAGATACGCAGTATTTT; CDR3 protein: CASSSDRVTDTQYF
V gene: TRBV9; J gene: TRBJ2-1; D gene: TRBD1; clone size: NA; CDR3 DNA: TGTGCCAGCAGCGTAGGAGGACAGGGGGCGGGTGAGCAGTTCTTC; CDR3 protein: CASSVGGQGAGEQFF
V gene: TRBV28; J gene: TRBJ2-5; D gene: TRBD2; clone size: NA; CDR3 DNA: TGTGCCAGCAGTTTAGGCGGGAGGACCCAAGACCAGTACTTC; CDR3 protein: CASSLGGRTQDQYF
V gene: TRBV2; J gene: TRBJ2-7; D gene: NA; clone size: many; CDR3 DNA: TGTGCCAGCAGTGAAGCAACACTAGTGCCCTACGAGCAGTACTTC; CDR3 protein: CASSEATLVPYEQYF
V gene: TRBV18; J gene: TRBJ2-7; D gene: NA; clone size: few; CDR3 DNA: TGTGCCAGCTCACGGAACAGGTCCCCCGAGCAGTACTTC; CDR3 protein: CASSRNRSPEQYF
V gene: TRBV4-1; J gene: TRBJ1-2; D gene: NA; clone size: few; CDR3 DNA: TGCGCCAGCAGCCAAATCAGGGATTGGGGCTACACCTTC; CDR3 protein: CASSQIRDWGYTF
V gene: TRBV11-2; J gene: TRBJ1-2; D gene: TRBD1; clone size: NA; CDR3 DNA: TGTGCCAGCAGCTTAGTCCAGGGGGACGGTGGGGGCTACACCTTC; CDR3 protein: CASSLVQGDGGGYTF
V gene: TRBV25-1; J gene: TRBJ1-3; D gene: NA; clone size: NA; CDR3 DNA: TGTGCCAGCAGGGCCCAAGTCTCTGGAAACACCATATATTTT; CDR3 protein: CASRAQVSGNTIYF
V gene: TRBV7-8; J gene: TRBJ2-2; D gene: TRBD2; clone size: NA; CDR3 DNA: TGTGCCAGCAGCCCCTCTAGCGGGGTTACCGGGGAGCTGTTTTTT; CDR3 protein: CASSPSSGVTGELFF
V gene: TRBV11-1; J gene: TRBJ2-3; D gene: NA; clone size: NA; CDR3 DNA: TGTGCCAGCAGCTCGGGACTCCAAACTAACACAGATACGCAGTATTTT; CDR3 protein: CASSSGLQTNTDTQYF
V gene: TRBV28; J gene: TRBJ2-1; D gene: TRBD2; clone size: NA; CDR3 DNA: TGTGCCAGCAGTTCCCCGGGACTAGCGGGAATTCATGAGCAGTTCTTC; CDR3 protein: CASSSPGLAGIHEQFF
V gene: TRBV7-2; J gene: TRBJ2-3; D gene: NA; clone size: NA; CDR3 DNA: TGTGCCAGCAGCCTGTACACAGATACGCAGTATTTT; CDR3 protein: CASSLYTDTQYF
V gene: TRBV7-9; J gene: TRBJ1-6; D gene: NA; clone size: few; CDR3 DNA: TGTGCCAGCAGCTTCGGACAGTATAATTCACCCCTCCACTTT; CDR3 protein: CASSFGQYNSPLHF
V gene: TRBV6-1; J gene: TRBJ2-7; D gene: TRBD2; clone size: NA; CDR3 DNA: TGTGCCAGCAGTGAAGCGCGGACTAGCGGGAGGAACGAGCAGTACTTC; CDR3 protein: CASSEARTSGRNEQYF